The clone carrying this T cell receptor (beta chain) was observed a handful of times. Its specificity is unknown. The sample originates from a study of vaccination effects on CD4 cells after COVID-19. On the study more broadly: Every participant took two doses of the BNT162b2 or mRNA-1273 vaccine. Cultures of some 1.8 million PBMC per well contained around 11 IU/ml IL-2 plus 10 ug/ml peptides.

Culture lasted 10 days before CD4+ T cell isolation. Trimming took 5 bases from V and 3 from J, leaving 20 bases between them. Germline V gene sequence: CDR1 SGHNT, CDR2 YENEEA. This CDR3 has 17 residues. Using immunoSEQ multiplex PCR, the repertoire was profiled, and TCRdb retains in-frame clones only, with some absent. The repertoire includes 45,000 to 60,000 clones, 76% of them detected once, and roughly 10% sits in the top ten. The genes are TRBV11-3 and TRBJ1-5, with D uncertain. The source material was CD4+ T cells from PBMCs cultured without peptide, sampled before COVID-19 vaccination. This sequence was found in a human donor who had a prior SARS-CoV-2 infection. The DNA of the CDR3 is TGTGCCAGCAGCCCTTTGACTCGGACCGGGGTCAATCAGCCCCAGCATTTT. The encoded protein is CASSPLTRTGVNQPQHF.